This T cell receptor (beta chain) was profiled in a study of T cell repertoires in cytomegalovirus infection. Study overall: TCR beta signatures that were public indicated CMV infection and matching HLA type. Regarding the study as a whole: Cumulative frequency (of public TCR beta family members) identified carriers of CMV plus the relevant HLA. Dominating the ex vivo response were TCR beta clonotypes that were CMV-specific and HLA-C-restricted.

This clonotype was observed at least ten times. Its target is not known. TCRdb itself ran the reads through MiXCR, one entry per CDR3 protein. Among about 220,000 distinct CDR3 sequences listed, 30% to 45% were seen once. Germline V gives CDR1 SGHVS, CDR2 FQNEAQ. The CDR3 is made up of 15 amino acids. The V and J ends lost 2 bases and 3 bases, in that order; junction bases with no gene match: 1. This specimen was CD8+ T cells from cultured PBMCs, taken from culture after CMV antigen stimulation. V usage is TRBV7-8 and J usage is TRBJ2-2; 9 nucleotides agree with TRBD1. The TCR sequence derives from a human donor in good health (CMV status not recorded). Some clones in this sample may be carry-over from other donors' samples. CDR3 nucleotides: TGTGCCAGCAGCTTATGGGACAGGGACACCGGGGAGCTGTTTTTT. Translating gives CASSLWDRDTGELFF.